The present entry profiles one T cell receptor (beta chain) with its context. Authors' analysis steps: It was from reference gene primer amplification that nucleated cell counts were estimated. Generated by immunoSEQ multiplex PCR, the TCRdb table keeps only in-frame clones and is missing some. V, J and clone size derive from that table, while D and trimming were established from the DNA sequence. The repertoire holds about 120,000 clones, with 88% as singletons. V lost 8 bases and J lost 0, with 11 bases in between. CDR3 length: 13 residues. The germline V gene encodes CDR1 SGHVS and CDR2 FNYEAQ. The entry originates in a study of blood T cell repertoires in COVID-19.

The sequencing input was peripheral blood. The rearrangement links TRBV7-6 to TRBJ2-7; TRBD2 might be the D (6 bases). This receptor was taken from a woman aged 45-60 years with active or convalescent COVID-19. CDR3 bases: TGTGCCAGCGGTCGGGAGAACTCCTACGAGCAGTACTTC. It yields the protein CASGRENSYEQYF.